This TCR beta chain was sequenced in a study of regulatory T cells in long-lasting Graves disease. Time point given: newly diagnosed GD, antithyroid drugs for less than 3 months. RNA extracted from PBMCs served as the sequencing template. Assembly of TCR beta libraries relied on iRepertoire HTBI primers together with Arm-PCR of CDR3 regions. Each CDR3 protein is one row after TCRdb ran MiXCR on the multiplex PCR reads. There are over 200,000 distinct CDR3 sequences in the sample; around 18% occur only once, and approximately 20% lies in the top ten. This clonotype occurred a few times. The antigen is unknown. Findings and caveats of the study: The sample size was small, and this may have reduced accuracy.

The sample consisted of peripheral blood mononuclear cells (PBMCs), taken at new diagnosis, from a patient treated with antithyroid drugs. The clonotype was recovered from a female donor with Graves disease.

The CDR3 DNA follows: TGTGCCAGCCAACTAGCGTCAGGGGCCCATGAGCAGTTCTTC. Its protein is CASQLASGAHEQFF. The V gene is TRBV19, the J gene TRBJ2-1; maybe TRBD2 (7 bases). CDR3 length: 14 residues. Germline CDR1 and CDR2: LNHDA and SQIVND (reference sequence). V was clipped by 9 bases and J by 8 bases, with 20 bases between them.